This TCR beta chain comes out of a study of cytomegalovirus exposure and HLA in healthy donors. Study outcomes and limitations: Upon later analysis, TCR association rates were observed to vary by HLA locus, being highest for DRB1 and lowest for HLA-C. It was shown in a later analysis that HLA-associated TCR beta chains were more clonally expanded than other, equally common chains. A later analysis reportedly found fewer N-insertions in an Asian-associated ancestry cluster than the approximately 670-donor mean.

Donors had nominal health at sampling but likely had unrecorded immune exposures. About this clone: Its antigen remains unidentified.

V was trimmed by 0 bases and J by 6 bases, leaving 14 bases between them. Germline V lookup: CDR1 MNHNY, CDR2 SVGAGI (reference sequence). CDR3 length: 15 residues. The PCR used 60 Vbeta and 13 Jbeta primers. Using immunoSEQ multiplex PCR, the repertoire was profiled, and TCRdb retains in-frame clones only, with some absent. Of about 160,000 clones listed, around 80% are singletons. The clonotype was recovered from a woman between 45 and 60 years old in good health and CMV-seropositive. This chain uses TRBV6-6 with TRBJ1-1; D is unclear. The sequenced material came from PBMCs. CDR3: CASSYSGSNFAEAFF. The CDR3 region has the DNA TGTGCCAGCAGTTACTCGGGCTCTAACTTCGCTGAAGCTTTCTTT.